A selection of T cell receptor beta chains follows, all from one sample in a study of beta chain features in type 1 diabetes. Here immunoSEQ multiplex PCR was the method, and the copy in TCRdb shows in-frame clones only, minus some. The profile covers roughly 450,000 clones, with about an eighth appearing a single time and approximately 0.045% taken by the ten largest. Material: naive CD4+ T cells from blood. These receptors originate from a woman younger than 35 in good health. CDR3s include the opening cysteine and the closing phenylalanine or tryptophan. Fields, in order: V gene, J gene, clone size, CDR3 protein. Size is omitted from some rows. Given values are once, few, many or a class for expanded clones.

v_gene: TRBV30
j_gene: TRBJ1-1
abundance: few
CDR3aa: CASTTGGWEAFF

v_gene: TRBV7-2
j_gene: TRBJ2-1
abundance: NA
CDR3aa: CASSLAPGTRGVREQFF

v_gene: TRBV2
j_gene: TRBJ2-7
abundance: few
CDR3aa: CASSSYEQYF

v_gene: TRBV2
j_gene: TRBJ2-3
abundance: NA
CDR3aa: CASIAGGTDTQYF

v_gene: TRBV11-2
j_gene: TRBJ1-1
abundance: NA
CDR3aa: CASSQGQMNTEAFF

v_gene: TRBV7-2
j_gene: TRBJ1-5
abundance: NA
CDR3aa: CASSFLGGGEQPQHF

v_gene: TRBV6-5
j_gene: TRBJ2-2
abundance: NA
CDR3aa: CASQGAGELFF

v_gene: TRBV5-1
j_gene: TRBJ2-7
abundance: NA
CDR3aa: CASSLGGTDYEQYF

v_gene: TRBV4-2
j_gene: TRBJ1-2
abundance: few
CDR3aa: CASSQVLRGAQGYTF

v_gene: TRBV6-6
j_gene: TRBJ2-3
abundance: few
CDR3aa: CASRRTGDTADTQYF

v_gene: TRBV6-5
j_gene: TRBJ1-1
abundance: NA
CDR3aa: CASSYSPGITEAFF

v_gene: TRBV9
j_gene: TRBJ2-1
abundance: few
CDR3aa: CASSVVSGATYNEQFF

v_gene: TRBV2
j_gene: TRBJ2-4
abundance: few
CDR3aa: CASRGAKNIQYF

v_gene: TRBV30
j_gene: TRBJ2-4
abundance: NA
CDR3aa: CAWSGDRGRIGAKNIQYF

v_gene: TRBV9
j_gene: TRBJ2-1
abundance: few
CDR3aa: CASSGGQLYNEQFF

v_gene: TRBV20-1
j_gene: TRBJ2-7
abundance: NA
CDR3aa: CSARDVNAQYF

v_gene: TRBV29-1
j_gene: TRBJ2-5
abundance: NA
CDR3aa: CSAFRRVGRETQYF

v_gene: TRBV7-2
j_gene: TRBJ2-3
abundance: NA
CDR3aa: CASSVQGADTQYF

v_gene: TRBV2
j_gene: TRBJ2-7
abundance: NA
CDR3aa: CASSVMLAEQYF

v_gene: TRBV7-9
j_gene: TRBJ2-2
abundance: few
CDR3aa: CASSRPSAGELFF

v_gene: TRBV4-3
j_gene: TRBJ2-1
abundance: NA
CDR3aa: CASSQDLEGQGVRNEQFF

v_gene: TRBV11-2
j_gene: TRBJ2-1
abundance: few
CDR3aa: CASSSAAGAGEQFF

v_gene: TRBV28
j_gene: TRBJ1-2
abundance: NA
CDR3aa: CASRPGQGWYGYTF

v_gene: TRBV19
j_gene: TRBJ2-3
abundance: few
CDR3aa: CASSVTGPDTQYF

v_gene: TRBV4-2
j_gene: TRBJ2-2
abundance: NA
CDR3aa: CASSQDSGRPGELFF

v_gene: TRBV7-9
j_gene: TRBJ2-1
abundance: few
CDR3aa: CASSPGLGAYNEQFF

v_gene: TRBV6-5
j_gene: TRBJ2-1
abundance: few
CDR3aa: CASSYRRGTEQFF

v_gene: TRBV6-1
j_gene: TRBJ2-5
abundance: NA
CDR3aa: CASRTDRRETQYF